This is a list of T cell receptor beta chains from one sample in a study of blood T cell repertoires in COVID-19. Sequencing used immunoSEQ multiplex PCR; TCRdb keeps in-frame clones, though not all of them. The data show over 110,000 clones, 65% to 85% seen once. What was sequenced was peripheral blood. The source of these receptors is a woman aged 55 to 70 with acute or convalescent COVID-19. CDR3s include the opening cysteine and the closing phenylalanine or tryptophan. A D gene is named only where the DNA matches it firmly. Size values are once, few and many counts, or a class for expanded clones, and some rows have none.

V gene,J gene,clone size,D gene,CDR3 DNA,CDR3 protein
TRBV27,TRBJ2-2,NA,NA,TGTGCCAGCAGTTTATACCGCGGGGTGAACACCGGGGAGCTGTTTTTT,CASSLYRGVNTGELFF
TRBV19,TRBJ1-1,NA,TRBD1,TGTGCCGCGAGACAGGGGTTTCAGACTGAAGCTTTCTTT,CAARQGFQTEAFF
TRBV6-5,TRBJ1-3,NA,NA,TGTGCCAGCAGCCGAACAGGGTTCGCTGGAAACACCATATATTTT,CASSRTGFAGNTIYF
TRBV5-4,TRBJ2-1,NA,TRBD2,TGTGCCAGCAGCTTCGTTTTCCCAAGCGGGAGCGGGCACAATGAGCAGTTCTTC,CASSFVFPSGSGHNEQFF
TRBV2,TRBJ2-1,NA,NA,TGTGCCAGCAGTGATACAGGCTCCTACAATGAGCAGTTCTTC,CASSDTGSYNEQFF
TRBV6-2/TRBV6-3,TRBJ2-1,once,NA,TGTGCCAGCAGTTACCACCGGTACTACAATGAGCAGTTCTTC,CASSYHRYYNEQFF
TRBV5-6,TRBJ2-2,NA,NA,TGTGCCAGCAGCTTGGATTACGGGGAGCTGTTTTTT,CASSLDYGELFF
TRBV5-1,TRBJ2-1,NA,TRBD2,TGCGCCAGCACCCTACTAGCGGGAGGAGGTGAGCAGTTCTTC,CASTLLAGGGEQFF
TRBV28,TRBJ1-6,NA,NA,TGTGCCAGCAGTTTGGGGGCCCAGGGTAATTCACCCCTCCACTTT,CASSLGAQGNSPLHF
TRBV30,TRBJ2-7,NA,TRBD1,TGTGCCTGGACCCCCGGACAGGGAGAGCAGTACTTC,CAWTPGQGEQYF
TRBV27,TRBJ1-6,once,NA,TGTGCCAGCAGTTTATCGCCGAATCCGGGGAGGCATTCACCCCTCCACTTT,CASSLSPNPGRHSPLHF
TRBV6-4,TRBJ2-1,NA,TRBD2,TGTGCCAGCAGTGAAAACCCGGGAGGGCCTGATGAGCAGTTCTTC,CASSENPGGPDEQFF
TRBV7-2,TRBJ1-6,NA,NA,TGTGCCAGCAGCATAATGGCGGGGACCCTGAATTCACCCCTCCACTTT,CASSIMAGTLNSPLHF
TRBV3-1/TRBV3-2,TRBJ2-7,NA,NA,TGTGCCAGCAGCCAGGGGCCCTACGAGCAGTACTTC,CASSQGPYEQYF
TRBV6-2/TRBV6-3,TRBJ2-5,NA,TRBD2,TGTGCCAGCAGTCCCGGGACTAGCCCCCAAGAGACCCAGTACTTC,CASSPGTSPQETQYF
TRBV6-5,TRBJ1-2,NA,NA,TGTGCCAGCAGTTACACTCAAAACAGCTATGGCTACACCTTC,CASSYTQNSYGYTF
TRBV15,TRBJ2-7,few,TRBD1,TGTGCCACCAGCAGACTCCCAGGGGGCGGCTACGAGCAGTACTTC,CATSRLPGGGYEQYF
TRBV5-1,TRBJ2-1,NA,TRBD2,TGCGCCAGCAGCTTAGCCGCGGGACTACGGAGGAACAATGAGCAGTTCTTC,CASSLAAGLRRNNEQFF
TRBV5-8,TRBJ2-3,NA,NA,TGTGCCAGCAACTATGGACAGAGTACTAGCACAGATACGCAGTATTTT,CASNYGQSTSTDTQYF
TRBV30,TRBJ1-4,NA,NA,TGTGCCTGGAGTTTCGGAGGGGCAACTAATGAAAAACTGTTTTTT,CAWSFGGATNEKLFF
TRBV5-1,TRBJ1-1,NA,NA,TGCGCCAGCAGCCGGGACGTGACAGGGAACACTGAAGCTTTCTTT,CASSRDVTGNTEAFF
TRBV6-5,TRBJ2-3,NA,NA,TGTGCCAGCTCCATCAGGGCGAGCACAGATACGCAGTATTTT,CASSIRASTDTQYF
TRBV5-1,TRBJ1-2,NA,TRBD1,TGCGCCAGCAGCGTACAGGGGGCACTTCCCCCTAGCAACTATGGCTACACCTTC,CASSVQGALPPSNYGYTF
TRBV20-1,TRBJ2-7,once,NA,TGCAGTGCTAGTAATTACGTACTAGCTCCATACGAGCAGTACTTC,CSASNYVLAPYEQYF
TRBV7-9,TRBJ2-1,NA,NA,TGTGCCAGCAGCCAGGGGTTCTTC,CASSQGFF
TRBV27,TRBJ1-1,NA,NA,TGTGCCAGCAGTTTAGAGCACTACACTGAAGCTTTCTTT,CASSLEHYTEAFF
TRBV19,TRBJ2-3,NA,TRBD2,TGTGCCAGTAGTATCGGGACTAGCGCAGATACGCAGTATTTT,CASSIGTSADTQYF
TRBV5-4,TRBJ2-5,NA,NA,TGTGCCAGCAGCTTGAAAGGAGCGGAGACCCAGTACTTC,CASSLKGAETQYF
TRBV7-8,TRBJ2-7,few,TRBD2,TGTGCCAGCAACATACAGGTGTCTAGCGGTCCTTACGAGCAGTACTTC,CASNIQVSSGPYEQYF
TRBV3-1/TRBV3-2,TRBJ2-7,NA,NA,TGTGCCAGCAGCCAGTGGCGGGGATCCTCCTACGAGCAGTACTTC,CASSQWRGSSYEQYF
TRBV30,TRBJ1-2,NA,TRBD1,TGTGCCTGGAGGACTGGGACAGGGGGGATCTATGGCTACACCTTC,CAWRTGTGGIYGYTF